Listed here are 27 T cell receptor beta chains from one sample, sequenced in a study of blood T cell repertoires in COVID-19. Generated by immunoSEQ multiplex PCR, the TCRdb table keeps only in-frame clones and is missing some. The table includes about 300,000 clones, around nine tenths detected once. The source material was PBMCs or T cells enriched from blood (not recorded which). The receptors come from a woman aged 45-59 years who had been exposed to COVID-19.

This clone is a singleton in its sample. The DNA of the CDR3 is TGCGCCAGCAGCCCAGCCCACAGGGAATACGAGCAGTACTTC. It translates to CASSPAHREYEQYF. This chain joins TRBV5-1 and TRBJ2-7; weak D call: TRBD1 (6 bases). V lost 4 bases, J lost 4 bases, and 15 bases lay in between. The CDR3 consists of 14 residues. Germline CDR1 SGHRS, CDR2 YFSETQ.

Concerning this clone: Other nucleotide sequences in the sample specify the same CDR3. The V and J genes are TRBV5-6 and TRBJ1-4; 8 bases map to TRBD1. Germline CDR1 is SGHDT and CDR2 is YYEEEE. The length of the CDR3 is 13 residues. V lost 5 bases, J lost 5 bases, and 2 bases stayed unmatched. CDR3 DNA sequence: TGTGCCAGCAGGGGACAGGAAAATGAAAAACTGTTTTTT. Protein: CASRGQENEKLFF.

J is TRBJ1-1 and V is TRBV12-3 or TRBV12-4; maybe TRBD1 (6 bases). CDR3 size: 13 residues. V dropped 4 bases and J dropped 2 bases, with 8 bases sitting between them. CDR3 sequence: CASSYRVNTEAFF. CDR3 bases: TGTGCCAGCAGTTACAGGGTTAACACTGAAGCTTTCTTT.

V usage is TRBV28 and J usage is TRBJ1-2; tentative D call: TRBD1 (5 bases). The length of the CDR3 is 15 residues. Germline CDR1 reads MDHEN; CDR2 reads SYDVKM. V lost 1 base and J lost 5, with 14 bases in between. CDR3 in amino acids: CASSLSAGGGYGYTF. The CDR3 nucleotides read TGTGCCAGCAGTTTATCTGCTGGGGGGGGATATGGCTACACCTTC.

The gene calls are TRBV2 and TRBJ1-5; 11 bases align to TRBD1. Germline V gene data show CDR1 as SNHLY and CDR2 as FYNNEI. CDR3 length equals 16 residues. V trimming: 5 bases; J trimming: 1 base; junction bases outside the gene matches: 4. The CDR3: CASSWTGGESNQPQHF. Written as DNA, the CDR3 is TGTGCCAGCAGTTGGACAGGGGGCGAGAGCAATCAGCCCCAGCATTTT.

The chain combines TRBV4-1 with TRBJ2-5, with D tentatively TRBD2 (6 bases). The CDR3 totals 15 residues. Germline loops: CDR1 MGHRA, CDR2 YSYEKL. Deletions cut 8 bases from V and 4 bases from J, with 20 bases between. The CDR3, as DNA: TGCGCCAGCGCTTTCACCGGGGTGGGGGGAGAGACCCAGTACTTC. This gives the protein CASAFTGVGGETQYF.

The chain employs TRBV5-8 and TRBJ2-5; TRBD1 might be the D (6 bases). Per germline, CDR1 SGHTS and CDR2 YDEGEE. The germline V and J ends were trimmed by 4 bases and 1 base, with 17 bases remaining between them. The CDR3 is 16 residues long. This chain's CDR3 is CASSTGQRGTQETQYF. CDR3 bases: TGTGCCAGCAGCACCGGACAGAGGGGGACCCAAGAGACCCAGTACTTC. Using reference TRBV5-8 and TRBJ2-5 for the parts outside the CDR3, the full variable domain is EAGVTQSPTHLIKTRGQQATLRCSPISGHTSVYWYQQALGLGLQFLLWYDEGEERNRGNFPPRFSGRQFPNYSSELNVNALELEDSALYLCASSTGQRGTQETQYFGPGTRLLVL.

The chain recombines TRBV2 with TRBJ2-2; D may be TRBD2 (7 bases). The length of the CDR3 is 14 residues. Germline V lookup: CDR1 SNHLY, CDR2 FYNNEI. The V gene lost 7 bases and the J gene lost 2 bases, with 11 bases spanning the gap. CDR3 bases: TGTGCCAGCACCGGGGGGCGAAACACCGGGGAGCTGTTTTTT. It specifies CASTGGRNTGELFF.

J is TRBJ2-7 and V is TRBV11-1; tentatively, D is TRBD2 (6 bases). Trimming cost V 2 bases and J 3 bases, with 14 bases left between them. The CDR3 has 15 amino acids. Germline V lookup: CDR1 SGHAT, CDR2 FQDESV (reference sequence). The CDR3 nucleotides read TGTGCCAGCAGCTTAAACAGAAACGGGGGCTACGAGCAGTACTTC. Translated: CASSLNRNGGYEQYF.

CDR3 in amino acids: CASSERGAAEAFF. The CDR3 DNA sequence: TGCGCCAGCAGTGAGCGTGGGGCAGCTGAAGCTTTCTTT. The rearrangement links TRBV10-2 to TRBJ1-1, with a weak D call TRBD1 (5 bases). V lost 2 bases and J 6 bases, leaving 10 bases between the germline ends. CDR3 length: 13 amino acids. Germline V gives CDR1 WSHSY, CDR2 SAAADI.

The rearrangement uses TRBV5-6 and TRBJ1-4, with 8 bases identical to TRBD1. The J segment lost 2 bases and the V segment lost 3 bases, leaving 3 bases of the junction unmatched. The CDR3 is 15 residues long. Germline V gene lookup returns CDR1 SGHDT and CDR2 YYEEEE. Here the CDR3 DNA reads TGTGCCAGCAGCTCAGGGGGCGCGACTAATGAAAAACTGTTTTTT. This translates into CASSSGGATNEKLFF.

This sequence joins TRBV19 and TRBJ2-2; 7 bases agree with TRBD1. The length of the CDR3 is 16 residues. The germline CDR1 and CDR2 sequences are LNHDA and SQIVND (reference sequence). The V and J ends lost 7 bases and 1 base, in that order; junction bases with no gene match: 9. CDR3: CASNPQGVLNTGELFF. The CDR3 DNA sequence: TGTGCCAGTAACCCCCAGGGGGTTTTGAACACCGGGGAGCTGTTTTTT.

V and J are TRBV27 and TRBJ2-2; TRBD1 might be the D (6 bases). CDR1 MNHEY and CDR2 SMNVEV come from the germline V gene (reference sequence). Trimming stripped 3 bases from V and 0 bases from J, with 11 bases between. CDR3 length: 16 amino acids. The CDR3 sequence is CASSFIGGPNTGELFF. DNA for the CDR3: TGTGCCAGCAGTTTTATTGGGGGCCCGAACACCGGGGAGCTGTTTTTT.

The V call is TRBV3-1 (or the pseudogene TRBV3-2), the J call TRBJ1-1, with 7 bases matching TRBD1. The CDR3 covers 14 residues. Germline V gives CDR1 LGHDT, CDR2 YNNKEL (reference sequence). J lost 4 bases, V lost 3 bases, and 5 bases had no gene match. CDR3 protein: CASSQRGRSTEAFF. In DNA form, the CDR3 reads TGTGCCAGCAGCCAGAGGGGGCGTAGCACTGAAGCTTTCTTT.

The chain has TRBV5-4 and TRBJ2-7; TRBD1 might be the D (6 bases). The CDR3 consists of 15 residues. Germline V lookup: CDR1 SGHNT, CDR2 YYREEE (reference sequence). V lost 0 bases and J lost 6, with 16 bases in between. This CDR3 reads CASSLAAGGIGEQYF. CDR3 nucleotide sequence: TGTGCCAGCAGCTTGGCCGCTGGGGGCATTGGCGAGCAGTACTTC.

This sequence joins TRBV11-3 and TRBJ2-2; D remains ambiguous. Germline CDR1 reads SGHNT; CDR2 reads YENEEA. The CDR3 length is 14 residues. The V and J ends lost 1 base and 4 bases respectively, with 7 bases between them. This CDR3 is CASSLGLPTGELFF. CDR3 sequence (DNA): TGTGCCAGCAGCTTAGGGCTCCCCACCGGGGAGCTGTTTTTT. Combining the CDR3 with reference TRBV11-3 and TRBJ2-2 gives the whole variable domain EAGVVQSPRYKIIEKKQPVAFWCNPISGHNTLYWYLQNLGQGPELLIRYENEEAVDDSQLPKDRFSAERLKGVDSTLKIQPAELGDSAVYLCASSLGLPTGELFFGEGSRLTVL.

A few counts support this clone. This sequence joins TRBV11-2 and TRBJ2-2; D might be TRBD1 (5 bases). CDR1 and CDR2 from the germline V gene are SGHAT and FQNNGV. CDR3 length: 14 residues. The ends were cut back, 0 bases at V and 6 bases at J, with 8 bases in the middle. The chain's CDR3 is CASSLDWGPGELFF. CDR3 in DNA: TGTGCCAGCAGCTTAGATTGGGGCCCCGGGGAGCTGTTTTTT.

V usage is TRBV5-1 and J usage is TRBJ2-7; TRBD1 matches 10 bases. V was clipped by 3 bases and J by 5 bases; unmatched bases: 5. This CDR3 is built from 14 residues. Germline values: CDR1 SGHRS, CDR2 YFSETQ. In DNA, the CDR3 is TGCGCCAGCAGCTCAGGGACAGGGGCGGACGAGCAGTACTTC. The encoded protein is CASSSGTGADEQYF.

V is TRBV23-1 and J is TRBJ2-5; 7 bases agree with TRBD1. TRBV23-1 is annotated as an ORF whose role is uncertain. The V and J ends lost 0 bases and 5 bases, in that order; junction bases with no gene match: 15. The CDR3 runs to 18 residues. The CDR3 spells CASSQSEKGARSRETQYF. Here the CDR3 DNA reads TGCGCCAGCAGTCAATCGGAAAAGGGGGCGCGGTCGAGGGAGACCCAGTACTTC.

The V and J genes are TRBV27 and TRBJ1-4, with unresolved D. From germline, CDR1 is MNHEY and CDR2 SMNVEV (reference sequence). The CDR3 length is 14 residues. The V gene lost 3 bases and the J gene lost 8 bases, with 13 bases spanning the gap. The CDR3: CASSLSLTGEKLFF. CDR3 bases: TGTGCCAGCAGTTTGTCGTTGACCGGGGAAAAACTGTTTTTT.

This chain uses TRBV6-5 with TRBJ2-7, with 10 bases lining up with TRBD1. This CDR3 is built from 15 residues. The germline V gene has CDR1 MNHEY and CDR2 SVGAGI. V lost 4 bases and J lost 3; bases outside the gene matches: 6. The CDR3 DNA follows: TGTGCCAGCAGTTTGTCAGGACAGGGGGTCTACGAGCAGTACTTC. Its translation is CASSLSGQGVYEQYF.

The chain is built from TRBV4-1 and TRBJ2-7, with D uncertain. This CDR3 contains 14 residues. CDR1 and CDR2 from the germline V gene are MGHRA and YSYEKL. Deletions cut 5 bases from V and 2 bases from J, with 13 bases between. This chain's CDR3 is CASSFELGPYEQYF. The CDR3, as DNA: TGCGCCAGCAGCTTCGAACTGGGCCCCTACGAGCAGTACTTC.

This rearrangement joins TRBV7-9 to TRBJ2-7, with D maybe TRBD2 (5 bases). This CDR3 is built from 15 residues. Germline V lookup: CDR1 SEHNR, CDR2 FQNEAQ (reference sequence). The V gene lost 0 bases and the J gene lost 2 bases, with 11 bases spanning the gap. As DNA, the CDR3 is TGTGCCAGCAGCTTAGCGATCGGAGGAACCTACGAGCAGTACTTC. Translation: CASSLAIGGTYEQYF.

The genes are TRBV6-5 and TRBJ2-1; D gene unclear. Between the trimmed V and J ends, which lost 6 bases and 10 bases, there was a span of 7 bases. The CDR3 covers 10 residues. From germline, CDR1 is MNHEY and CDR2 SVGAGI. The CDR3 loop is CASSLKEQFF. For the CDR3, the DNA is TGTGCCAGCAGCTTAAAAGAGCAGTTCTTC.

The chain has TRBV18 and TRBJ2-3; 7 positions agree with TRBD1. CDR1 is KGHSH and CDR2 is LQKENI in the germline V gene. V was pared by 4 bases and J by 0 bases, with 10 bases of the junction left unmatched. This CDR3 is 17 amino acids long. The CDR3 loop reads CASSLTSWDSSTDTQYF. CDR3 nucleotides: TGTGCCAGCTCACTAACCAGTTGGGACAGTAGCACAGATACGCAGTATTTT.

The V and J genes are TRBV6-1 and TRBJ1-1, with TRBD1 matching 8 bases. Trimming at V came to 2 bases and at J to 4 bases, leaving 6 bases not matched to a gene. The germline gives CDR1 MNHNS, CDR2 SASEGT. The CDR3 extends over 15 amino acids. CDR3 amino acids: CASSETGQGLTEAFF. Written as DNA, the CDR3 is TGTGCCAGCAGTGAAACTGGACAGGGCCTCACTGAAGCTTTCTTT.

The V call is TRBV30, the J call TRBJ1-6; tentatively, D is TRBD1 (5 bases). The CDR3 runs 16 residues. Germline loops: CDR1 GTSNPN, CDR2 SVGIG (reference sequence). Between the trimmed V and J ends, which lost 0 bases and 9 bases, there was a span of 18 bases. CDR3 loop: CAWSVPGLAGGSPLHF. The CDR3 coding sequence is TGTGCCTGGAGTGTTCCGGGGCTAGCGGGCGGTTCACCCCTCCACTTT.